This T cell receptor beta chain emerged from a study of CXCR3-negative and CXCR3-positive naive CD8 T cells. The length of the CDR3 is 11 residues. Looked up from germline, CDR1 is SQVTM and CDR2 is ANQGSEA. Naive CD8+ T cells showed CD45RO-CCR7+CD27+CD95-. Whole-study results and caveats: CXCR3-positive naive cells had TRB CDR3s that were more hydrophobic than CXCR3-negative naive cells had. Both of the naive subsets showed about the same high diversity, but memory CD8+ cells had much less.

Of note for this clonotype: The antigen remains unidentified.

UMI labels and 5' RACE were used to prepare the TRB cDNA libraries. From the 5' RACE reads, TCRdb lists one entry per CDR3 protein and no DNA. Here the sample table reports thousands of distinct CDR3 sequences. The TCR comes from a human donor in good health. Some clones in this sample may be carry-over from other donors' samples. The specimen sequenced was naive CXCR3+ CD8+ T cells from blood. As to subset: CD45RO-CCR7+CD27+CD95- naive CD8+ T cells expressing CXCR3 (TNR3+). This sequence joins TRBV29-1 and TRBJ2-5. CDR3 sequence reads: CSVDTAGTQYF.